A single sample is the source of the 28 T cell receptor beta chains below, sequenced in a study of blood T cell repertoires in COVID-19. Profiling relied on immunoSEQ multiplex PCR, and the TCRdb table lists in-frame clones only, not all of them. The sample includes more than 200,000 clones, 70% to 90% of them seen just once. Specimen: peripheral blood. The receptors here all came from a woman between 45 and 60 years old with COVID-19, enrolled during active disease.

CDR3 protein: CASSRGQVTNTGELFF. The CDR3 DNA reads TGTGCCAGCAGCCGCGGGCAGGTGACTAACACCGGGGAGCTGTTTTTT. The chain combines TRBV3-1 (or the pseudogene TRBV3-2) with TRBJ2-2, with D perhaps matching TRBD2 (5 bases). Germline-derived CDR1 and CDR2 are LGHDT and YNNKEL (reference sequence). Trimming stripped 4 bases from V and 2 bases from J, with 14 bases between. CDR3 length equals 16 residues.

The V gene is TRBV3-1 (or the pseudogene TRBV3-2), the J gene TRBJ2-3, with 8 bases lining up with TRBD1. With V trimmed by 4 bases and J by 3 bases, 6 bases remained unmatched. CDR3 size: 15 residues. Per germline, CDR1 LGHDT and CDR2 YNNKEL (reference sequence). CDR3 in amino acids: CASSPRQGRTDTQYF. In nucleotides, the CDR3 is TGTGCCAGCAGCCCCCGACAGGGGAGGACAGATACGCAGTATTTT.

The rearrangement links TRBV6-2 or TRBV6-3 to TRBJ2-7, with 8 bases lining up with TRBD1. CDR1 is MNHEY, CDR2 SVGEGT, per germline. V shed 0 bases, J shed 4 bases, and the junction held 5 bases outside the gene matches. This CDR3 contains 15 residues. The CDR3, as DNA: TGTGCCAGCAGTTACTCGGGACAGGCCCTGTACGAGCAGTACTTC. Translating it yields CASSYSGQALYEQYF.

This clone was observed a single time. V gene TRBV3-1 (or the pseudogene TRBV3-2) combines with J gene TRBJ1-2; 10 bases match TRBD1. CDR3 length: 15 residues. Germline V gives CDR1 LGHDT, CDR2 YNNKEL (reference sequence). Trimming removed 1 base from V and 9 bases from J; junction bases left unmatched: 8. This CDR3 reads CASSQGRTGGYRYTF. The CDR3 region has the DNA TGTGCCAGCAGCCAAGGGAGGACAGGGGGTTATCGCTACACCTTC.

The chain is built from TRBV4-1 and TRBJ2-7; D not certain. Trimming took 4 bases from V and 0 from J, leaving 13 bases between them. The CDR3 has 15 amino acids. Germline assignment: CDR1 MGHRA and CDR2 YSYEKL. The CDR3 nucleotides are TGCGCCAGCAGCCCCATGCAGCACAGCTCCTACGAGCAGTACTTC. It translates to CASSPMQHSSYEQYF.

This clone turned up a few times. The chain uses TRBV5-4 and TRBJ2-4; maybe TRBD2 (5 bases). CDR3 length: 16 residues. V lost 2 bases to trimming and J lost 2 bases, with 14 bases between them. CDR1 is SGHNT, CDR2 YYREEE, per germline (reference sequence). The CDR3 DNA is TGTGCCAGCAGCTTAAAAGCGGAGTTCCCCAAAAACATTCAGTACTTC. Translating gives CASSLKAEFPKNIQYF.

A few counts support this clone. This chain links TRBV19 with TRBJ1-1; D perhaps matches TRBD1 (5 bases). Trimming shortened V by 3 bases and J by 2 bases, and 10 bases separated the two germline ends. Germline V gene data show CDR1 as LNHDA and CDR2 as SQIVND (reference sequence). CDR3 length: 14 residues. CDR3 coding DNA: TGTGCCAGTAGTATCAGGGCGGTCAACACTGAAGCTTTCTTT. Translation: CASSIRAVNTEAFF.

J is TRBJ2-1 and V is TRBV28; TRBD1 agrees at 9 bases. Per the germline V gene, CDR1 is MDHEN and CDR2 is SYDVKM. The CDR3 has 15 residues. After removal of 5 bases from V and 2 bases from J, the junction contained 4 bases not matched to a gene. The chain's CDR3 is CASSHRGPPYNEQFF. The CDR3 coding sequence is TGTGCCAGCAGTCACAGGGGGCCTCCCTACAATGAGCAGTTCTTC.

Written as DNA, the CDR3 is TGTGCCAGCAGCTGGCCCCTAGCGGGTTCGCTCTACAATGAGCAGTTCTTC. Amino acids: CASSWPLAGSLYNEQFF. The V call is TRBV7-2, the J call TRBJ2-1; TRBD2 aligns across 8 bases. Trimming took 4 bases from V and 3 from J; bases not matched to a gene: 11. The CDR3 sequence is 17 residues long. Germline V gene lookup returns CDR1 SGHTA and CDR2 FQGNSA.

The chain carries TRBV10-2 and TRBJ1-1; 8 positions agree with TRBD1. The V gene end was trimmed by 5 bases and the J gene end by 3 bases; junction bases not matched to a gene: 11. CDR1 and CDR2 from the germline V gene are WSHSY and SAAADI. The CDR3 is 16 amino acids. In DNA, the CDR3 is TGCGCCAGCAGTAGCGGCCTAGGACAGGGATACACTGAAGCTTTCTTT. The encoded protein is CASSSGLGQGYTEAFF.

The CDR3 DNA reads as TGTGCCACCAACCCAGGGTACACAGATACGCAGTATTTT. It translates to CATNPGYTDTQYF. This chain uses TRBV24-1 with TRBJ2-3; D possibly corresponds to TRBD1 (5 bases). Germline-derived CDR1 and CDR2 are KGHDR and SFDVKD. Trimming shortened V by 8 bases and J by 2 bases, and 10 bases separated the two germline ends. The CDR3 has 13 amino acids.

CDR3 loop: CASTVQGAGEQYF. In DNA form, the CDR3 reads TGTGCCAGCACAGTACAGGGGGCTGGGGAGCAGTACTTC. V and J are TRBV11-3 and TRBJ2-7; the match to TRBD1 covers 9 bases. The trim removed 7 bases at V and 7 bases at J, leaving 8 bases unmatched. This CDR3 has 13 residues. The germline CDR1 and CDR2 sequences are SGHNT and YENEEA.

This sequence joins TRBV5-5 and TRBJ1-2; tentative D call: TRBD1 (5 bases). The CDR3 is 13 amino acids. Trimming shortened V by 3 bases and J by 2 bases, and 8 bases separated the two germline ends. Germline V gene lookup returns CDR1 SGHKS and CDR2 YYEKEE (reference sequence). This CDR3 is CASSSAGNYGYTF. The CDR3 DNA reads as TGTGCCAGCAGCTCCGCAGGGAACTATGGCTACACCTTC.

In this sample, this clone turned up a few times. The CDR3 sequence is CASSQDPATNGYTF. CDR3 nucleotides: TGTGCCAGCAGCCAAGATCCAGCGACTAATGGCTACACCTTC. The V gene is TRBV3-1 (or the pseudogene TRBV3-2), the J gene TRBJ1-2, with no clear D. Germline V lookup: CDR1 LGHDT, CDR2 YNNKEL (reference sequence). V was cut by 0 bases and J by 6 bases, with 11 bases left in between. The CDR3 is 14 amino acids.

The chain is built from TRBV7-2 and TRBJ1-5, with a tentative D call TRBD1 (6 bases). V was trimmed by 1 base and J by 7 bases, leaving 14 bases between them. This CDR3 is built from 15 residues. The germline CDR1 and CDR2 sequences are SGHTA and FQGNSA. The CDR3 nucleotides are TGTGCCAGCAGCTTAGGGCAGGGGATGGGACAGCCCCAGCATTTT. It codes for CASSLGQGMGQPQHF.

The chain recombines TRBV2 with TRBJ1-2; no clear D gene. Per germline, CDR1 SNHLY and CDR2 FYNNEI. Trimming pared 4 bases from V and 1 base from J, leaving 7 bases between. The CDR3 is 13 residues long. As DNA, the CDR3 is TGTGCCAGCAGTGGCCCAGATAACTATGGCTACACCTTC. Encoded protein: CASSGPDNYGYTF.

This rearrangement joins TRBV18 to TRBJ1-5; the match to TRBD1 covers 7 bases. The germline V gene has CDR1 KGHSH and CDR2 LQKENI. V was pared by 8 bases and J by 2 bases, with 3 bases of the junction left unmatched. This CDR3 is built from 13 residues. In DNA, the CDR3 is TGTGCCAGCCGTACAGGGGGCAATCAGCCCCAGCATTTT. This gives the protein CASRTGGNQPQHF.

This rearrangement joins TRBV15 to TRBJ1-1, with D possibly matching TRBD1 (6 bases). Trimming shortened V by 3 bases and J by 11 bases, and 19 bases separated the two germline ends. Per germline, CDR1 LNHNV and CDR2 YYDKDF (reference sequence). CDR3 size: 14 residues. The CDR3 DNA reads as TGTGCCACCAGCAGCACTACAGGGTACAACACGGCTTTCTTT. Amino acids: CATSSTTGYNTAFF.

The chain uses TRBV18 and TRBJ1-1, with no clear D. CDR3 length: 14 residues. Trimming shortened V by 2 bases and J by 0 bases, and 7 bases separated the two germline ends. The V gene's germline CDR1 is KGHSH and CDR2 LQKENI. The CDR3 loop is CASSPSPLNTEAFF. In DNA, the CDR3 is TGTGCCAGCTCACCAAGCCCCCTGAACACTGAAGCTTTCTTT.

J is TRBJ1-4 and V is TRBV12-3 or TRBV12-4; unclear D gene. CDR3 length equals 11 residues. The V end was cut by 6 bases, the J end by 11 bases, with 10 bases between. CDR3 nucleotides: TGTGCCAGCAGCCCGGGATCTAAACTGTTTTTT. Its translation is CASSPGSKLFF.

The gene calls are TRBV28 and TRBJ1-2; perhaps TRBD1 as D (6 bases). In germline, CDR1 is MDHEN, CDR2 SYDVKM. V gave up 7 bases and J gave up 1 base, with 13 bases separating them. The CDR3 is 14 amino acids. The DNA of the CDR3 is TGTGCCAGCATTGGGGCAGGGGTTAACTATGGCTACACCTTC. Amino acid sequence: CASIGAGVNYGYTF.

The chain joins TRBV7-2 to TRBJ1-3; maybe TRBD1 (5 bases). Trimming took 4 bases from V and 4 from J, leaving 8 bases between them. This CDR3 spans 13 amino acids. Germline CDR1 is SGHTA and CDR2 is FQGNSA. CDR3 amino acids: CASSSTAGNTIYF. The CDR3 DNA reads TGTGCCAGCAGCTCGACAGCAGGAAACACCATATATTTT.

A word on this clone: An end of the junction does not agree with germline; a read error may underlie this. This chain joins TRBV25-1 and TRBJ2-3; D ambiguous. The germline V gene has CDR1 MGHDK and CDR2 SYGVNS. The CDR3 consists of 12 residues. CDR3 nucleotide sequence: TGTGTCAGCAGTGGTAACGGTGTTGGGCAGTATTTT. Translating gives CVSSGNGVGQYF.

The rearrangement links TRBV7-9 to TRBJ2-7; maybe TRBD2 (6 bases). Germline V gene data show CDR1 as SEHNR and CDR2 as FQNEAQ (reference sequence). This CDR3 has 12 amino acids. The germline V and J ends were trimmed by 8 bases and 11 bases, with 19 bases remaining between them. The CDR3 nucleotides read TGTGCCAGCGCCCCAGGCCCGGGGAGGAAGTACTTC. It translates to CASAPGPGRKYF.

The chain recombines TRBV19 with TRBJ1-4; no firm D call. The CDR3 consists of 16 residues. The germline gives CDR1 LNHDA, CDR2 SQIVND (reference sequence). Trimming removed 2 bases from V and 6 bases from J, with 16 bases in between. The chain's CDR3 is CASSIHRSRRDEKLFF. CDR3 in DNA: TGTGCCAGTAGTATACACAGATCTAGGAGGGATGAAAAACTGTTTTTT.

The chain links TRBV9 to TRBJ2-2; 11 bases fit TRBD2. Germline V lookup: CDR1 SGDLS, CDR2 YYNGEE. V lost 2 bases and J lost 5; bases outside the gene matches: 5. The CDR3 is made up of 16 amino acids. Here the CDR3 DNA reads TGTGCCAGCAGCGTTTCTAGCGGGGGGAGTACCGGGGAGCTGTTTTTT. Its protein is CASSVSSGGSTGELFF.

The rearrangement joins TRBV6-5 to TRBJ2-7, with D perhaps matching TRBD1 (5 bases). The V end was cut by 7 bases, the J end by 2 bases, with 9 bases between. CDR3 length: 12 amino acids. Germline V CDR1 and CDR2: MNHEY, SVGAGI. The CDR3 sequence: CASIGETYEQYV. For the CDR3, the DNA is TGTGCCAGCATAGGGGAAACCTACGAGCAGTACGTC.

The rearrangement joins TRBV7-2 to TRBJ1-3; D is unresolved. Germline values: CDR1 SGHTA, CDR2 FQGNSA. The V and J ends lost 1 base and 0 bases respectively, with 10 bases between them. The length of the CDR3 is 16 residues. The CDR3 region is CASSLDALFSGNTIYF. The CDR3 DNA sequence: TGTGCCAGCAGCTTAGATGCGCTCTTCTCTGGAAACACCATATATTTT. The variable domain in full, completed from reference TRBV7-2 and TRBJ1-3, reads GAGVSQSPSNKVTEKGKDVELRCDPISGHTALYWYRQSLGQGLEFLIYFQGNSAPDKSGLPSDRFSAERTGGSVSTLTIQRTQQEDSAVYLCASSLDALFSGNTIYFGEGSWLTVV.